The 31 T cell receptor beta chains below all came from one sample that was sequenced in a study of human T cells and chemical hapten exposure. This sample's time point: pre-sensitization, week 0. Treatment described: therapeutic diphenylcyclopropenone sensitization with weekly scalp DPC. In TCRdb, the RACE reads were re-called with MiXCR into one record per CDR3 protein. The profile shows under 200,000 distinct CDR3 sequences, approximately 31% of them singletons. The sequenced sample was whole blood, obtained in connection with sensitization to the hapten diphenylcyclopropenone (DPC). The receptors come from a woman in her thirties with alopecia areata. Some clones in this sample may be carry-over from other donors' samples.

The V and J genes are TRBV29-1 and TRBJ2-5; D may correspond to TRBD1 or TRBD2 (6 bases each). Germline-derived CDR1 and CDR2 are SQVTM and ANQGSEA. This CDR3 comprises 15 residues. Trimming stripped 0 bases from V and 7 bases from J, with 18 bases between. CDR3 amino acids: CSVEEKGGPLGTQYF. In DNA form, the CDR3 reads TGCAGCGTTGAAGAAAAGGGGGGACCCTTGGGGACCCAGTACTTC.

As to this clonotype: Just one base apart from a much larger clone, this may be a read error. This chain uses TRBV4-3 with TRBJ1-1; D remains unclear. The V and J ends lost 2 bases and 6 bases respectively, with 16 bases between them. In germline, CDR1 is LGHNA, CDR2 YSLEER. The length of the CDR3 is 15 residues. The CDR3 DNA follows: TGCGCCAGCAGCCAATCTACGGGTTTTGGCTCTGAAGCTTTCTTT. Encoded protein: CASSQSTGFGSEAFF.

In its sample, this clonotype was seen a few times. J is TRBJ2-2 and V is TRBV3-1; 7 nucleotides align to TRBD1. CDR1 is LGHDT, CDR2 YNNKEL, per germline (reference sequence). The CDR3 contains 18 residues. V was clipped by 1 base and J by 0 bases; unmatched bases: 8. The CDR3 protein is CASSQVPGQSTNTGELFF. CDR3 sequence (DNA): TGTGCCAGCAGCCAAGTACCGGGACAGTCTACGAACACCGGGGAGCTGTTTTTT.

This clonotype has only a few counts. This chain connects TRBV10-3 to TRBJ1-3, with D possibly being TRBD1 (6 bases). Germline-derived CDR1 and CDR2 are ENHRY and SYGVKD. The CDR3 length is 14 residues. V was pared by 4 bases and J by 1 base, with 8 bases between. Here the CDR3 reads CAISGTGSGNTIYF. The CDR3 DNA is TGTGCCATCAGTGGAACAGGGTCTGGAAACACCATATATTTT.

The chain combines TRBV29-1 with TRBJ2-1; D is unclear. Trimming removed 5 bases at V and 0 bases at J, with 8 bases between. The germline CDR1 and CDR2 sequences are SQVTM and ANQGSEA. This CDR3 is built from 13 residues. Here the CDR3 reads CSVIRSSYNEQFF. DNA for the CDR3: TGCAGCGTTATCCGGAGCTCCTACAATGAGCAGTTCTTC.

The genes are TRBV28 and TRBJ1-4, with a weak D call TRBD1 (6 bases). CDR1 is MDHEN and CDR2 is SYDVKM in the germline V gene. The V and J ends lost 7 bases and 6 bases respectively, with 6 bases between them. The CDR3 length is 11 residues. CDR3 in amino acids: CASKGDEKLFF. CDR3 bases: TGTGCCAGCAAGGGGGATGAAAAACTGTTTTTT.

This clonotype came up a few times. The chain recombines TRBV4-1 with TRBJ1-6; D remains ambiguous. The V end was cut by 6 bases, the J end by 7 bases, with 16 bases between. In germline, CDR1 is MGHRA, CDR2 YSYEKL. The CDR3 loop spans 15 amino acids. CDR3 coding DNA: TGCGCCAGCAGTTACCCCGGAGCGGGGAATTCACCCCTCCACTTT. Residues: CASSYPGAGNSPLHF.

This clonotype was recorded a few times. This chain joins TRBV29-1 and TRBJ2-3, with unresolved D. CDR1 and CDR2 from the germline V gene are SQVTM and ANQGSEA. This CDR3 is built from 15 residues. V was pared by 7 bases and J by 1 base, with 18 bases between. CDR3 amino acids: CSGADFHGGTDTQYF. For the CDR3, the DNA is TGCAGCGGAGCCGATTTTCACGGTGGCACAGATACGCAGTATTTT.

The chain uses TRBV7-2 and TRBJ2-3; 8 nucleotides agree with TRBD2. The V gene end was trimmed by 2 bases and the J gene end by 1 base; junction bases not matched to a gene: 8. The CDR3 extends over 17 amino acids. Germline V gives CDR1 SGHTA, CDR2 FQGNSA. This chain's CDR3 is CASSLSGGAWGTDTQYF. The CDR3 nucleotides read TGTGCCAGCAGCTTATCGGGAGGGGCTTGGGGCACAGATACGCAGTATTTT.

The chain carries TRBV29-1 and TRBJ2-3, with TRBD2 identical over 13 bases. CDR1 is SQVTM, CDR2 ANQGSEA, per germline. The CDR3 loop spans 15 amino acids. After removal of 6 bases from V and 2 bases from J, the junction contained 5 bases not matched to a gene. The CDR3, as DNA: TGCAGCGTCTCGACTAGCGGGGGGCACACAGATACGCAGTATTTT. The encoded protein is CSVSTSGGHTDTQYF.

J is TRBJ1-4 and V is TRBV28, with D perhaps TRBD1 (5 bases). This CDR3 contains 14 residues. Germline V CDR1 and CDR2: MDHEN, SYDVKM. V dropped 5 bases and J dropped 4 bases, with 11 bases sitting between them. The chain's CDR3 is CASSIWGNNEKLFF. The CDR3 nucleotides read TGTGCCAGCAGTATCTGGGGCAATAATGAAAAACTGTTTTTT. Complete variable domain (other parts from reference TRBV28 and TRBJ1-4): DVKVTQSSRYLVKRTGEKVFLECVQDMDHENMFWYRQDPGLGLRLIYFSYDVKMKEKGDIPEGYSVSREKKERFSLILESASTNQTSMYLCASSIWGNNEKLFFGSGTQLSVL.

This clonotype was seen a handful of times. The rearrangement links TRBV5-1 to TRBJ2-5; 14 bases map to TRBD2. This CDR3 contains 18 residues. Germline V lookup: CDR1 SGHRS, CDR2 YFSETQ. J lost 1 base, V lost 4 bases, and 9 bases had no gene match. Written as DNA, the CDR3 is TGCGCCAGCAGCACGGGACTAGCGGGGGCCACGACCCAAGAGACCCAGTACTTC. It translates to CASSTGLAGATTQETQYF.

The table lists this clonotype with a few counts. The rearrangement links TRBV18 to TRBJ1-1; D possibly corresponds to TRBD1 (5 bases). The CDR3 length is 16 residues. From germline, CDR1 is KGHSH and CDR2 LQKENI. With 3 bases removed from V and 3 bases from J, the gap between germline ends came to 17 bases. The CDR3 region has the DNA TGTGCCAGCTCACCCAATAGGAGGGGTGAATACACTGAAGCTTTCTTT. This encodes CASSPNRRGEYTEAFF. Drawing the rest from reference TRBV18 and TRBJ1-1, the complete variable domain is NAGVMQNPRHLVRRRGQEARLRCSPMKGHSHVYWYRQLPEEGLKFMVYLQKENIIDESGMPKERFSAEFPKEGPSILRIQQVVRGDSAAYFCASSPNRRGEYTEAFFGQGTRLTVV.

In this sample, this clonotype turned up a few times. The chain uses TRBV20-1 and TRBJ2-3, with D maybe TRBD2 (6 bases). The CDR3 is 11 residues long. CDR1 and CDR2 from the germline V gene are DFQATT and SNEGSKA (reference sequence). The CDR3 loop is CGQAGTDTQYF. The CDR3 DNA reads TGCGGGCAGGCGGGGACAGATACGCAGTATTTT.

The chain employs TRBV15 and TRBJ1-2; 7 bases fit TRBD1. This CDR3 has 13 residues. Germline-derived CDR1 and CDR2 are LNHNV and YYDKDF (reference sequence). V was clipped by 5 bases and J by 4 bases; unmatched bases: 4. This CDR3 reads CATSLTGSYGYTF. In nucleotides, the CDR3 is TGTGCCACCAGCTTGACAGGGAGCTATGGCTACACCTTC.

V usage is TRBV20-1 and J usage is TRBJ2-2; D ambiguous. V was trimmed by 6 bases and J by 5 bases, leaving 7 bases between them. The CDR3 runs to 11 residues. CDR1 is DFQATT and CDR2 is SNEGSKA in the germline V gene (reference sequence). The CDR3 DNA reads TGCAGTGCCACCGTGACCGGGGAGCTGTTTTTT. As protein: CSATVTGELFF.

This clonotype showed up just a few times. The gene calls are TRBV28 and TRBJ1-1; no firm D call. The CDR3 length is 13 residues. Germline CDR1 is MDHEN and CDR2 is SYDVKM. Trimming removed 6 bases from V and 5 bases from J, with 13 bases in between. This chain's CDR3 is CASSLQMDTEAFF. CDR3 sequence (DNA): TGTGCCAGCAGCCTCCAGATGGATACTGAAGCTTTCTTT.

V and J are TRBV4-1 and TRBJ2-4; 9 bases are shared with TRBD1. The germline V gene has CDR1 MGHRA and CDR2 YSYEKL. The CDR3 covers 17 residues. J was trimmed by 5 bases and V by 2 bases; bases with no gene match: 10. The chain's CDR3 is CASSQPTGQGIENIQYF. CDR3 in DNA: TGCGCCAGCAGCCAACCTACGGGACAGGGAATTGAAAACATTCAGTACTTC.

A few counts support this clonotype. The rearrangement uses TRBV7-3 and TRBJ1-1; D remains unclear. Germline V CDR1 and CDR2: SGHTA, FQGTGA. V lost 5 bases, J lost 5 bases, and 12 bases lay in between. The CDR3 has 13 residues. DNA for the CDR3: TGTGCCAGCAGCCCCAGGATGGGGACTGAAGCTTTCTTT. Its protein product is CASSPRMGTEAFF.

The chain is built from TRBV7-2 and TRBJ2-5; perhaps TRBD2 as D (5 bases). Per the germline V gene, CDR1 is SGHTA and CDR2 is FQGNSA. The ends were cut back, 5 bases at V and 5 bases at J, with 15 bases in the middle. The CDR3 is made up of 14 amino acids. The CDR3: CASSPAGGRETQYF. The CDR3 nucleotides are TGTGCCAGCAGCCCGGCCGGAGGCCGCGAGACCCAGTACTTC.

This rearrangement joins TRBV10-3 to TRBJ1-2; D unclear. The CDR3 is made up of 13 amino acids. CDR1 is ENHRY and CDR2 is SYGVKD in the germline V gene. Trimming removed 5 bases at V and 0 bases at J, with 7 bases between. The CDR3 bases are TGTGCCATCAGTCCGACGGCTAACTATGGCTACACCTTC. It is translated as CAISPTANYGYTF.

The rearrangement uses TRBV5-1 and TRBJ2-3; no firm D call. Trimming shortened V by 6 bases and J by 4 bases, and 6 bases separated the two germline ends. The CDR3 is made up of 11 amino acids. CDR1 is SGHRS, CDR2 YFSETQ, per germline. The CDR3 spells CASKGADTQYF. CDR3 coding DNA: TGCGCCAGCAAAGGCGCAGATACGCAGTATTTT.

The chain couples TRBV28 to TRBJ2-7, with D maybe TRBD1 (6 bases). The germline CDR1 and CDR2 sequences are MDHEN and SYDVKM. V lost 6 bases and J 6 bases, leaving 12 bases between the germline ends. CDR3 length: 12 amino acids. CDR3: CASSLGQLEQYF. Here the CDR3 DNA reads TGTGCCAGCAGCCTTGGACAGCTCGAGCAGTACTTC.

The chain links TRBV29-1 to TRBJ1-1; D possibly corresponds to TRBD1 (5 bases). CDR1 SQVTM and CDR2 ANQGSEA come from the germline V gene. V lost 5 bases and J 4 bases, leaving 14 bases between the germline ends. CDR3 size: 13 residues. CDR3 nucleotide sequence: TGCAGCGTTTCCGCCGGGGGTAGCACTGAAGCTTTCTTT. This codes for CSVSAGGSTEAFF.

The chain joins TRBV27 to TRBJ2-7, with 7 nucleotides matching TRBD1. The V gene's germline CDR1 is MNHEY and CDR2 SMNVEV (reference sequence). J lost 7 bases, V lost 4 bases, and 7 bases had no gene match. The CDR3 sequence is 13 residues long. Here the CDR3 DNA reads TGTGCCAGCAGTTCACAGGGGCGAGGGGAGCAGTACTTC. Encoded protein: CASSSQGRGEQYF.

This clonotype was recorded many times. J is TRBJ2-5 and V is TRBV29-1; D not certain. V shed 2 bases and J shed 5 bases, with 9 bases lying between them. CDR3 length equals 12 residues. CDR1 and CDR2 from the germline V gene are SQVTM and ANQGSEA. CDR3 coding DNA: TGCAGCGTTGAATGGCCTCGGGAGACCCAGTACTTC. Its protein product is CSVEWPRETQYF.

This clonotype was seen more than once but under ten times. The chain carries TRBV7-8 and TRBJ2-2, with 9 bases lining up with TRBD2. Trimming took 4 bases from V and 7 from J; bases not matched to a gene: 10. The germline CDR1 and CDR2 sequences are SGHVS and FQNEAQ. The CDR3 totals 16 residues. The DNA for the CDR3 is TGTGCCAGCAGCTCGACTAGCGGCACCAGGGGCGGGGAGCTGTTTTTT. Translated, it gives CASSSTSGTRGGELFF.

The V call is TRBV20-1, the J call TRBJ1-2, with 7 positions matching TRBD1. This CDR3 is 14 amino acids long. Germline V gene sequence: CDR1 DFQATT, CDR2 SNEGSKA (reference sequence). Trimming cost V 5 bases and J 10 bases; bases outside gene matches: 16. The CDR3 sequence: CSAVDDRALLVYTF. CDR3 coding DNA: TGCAGTGCTGTGGACGACAGGGCCCTGCTTGTCTACACCTTC.

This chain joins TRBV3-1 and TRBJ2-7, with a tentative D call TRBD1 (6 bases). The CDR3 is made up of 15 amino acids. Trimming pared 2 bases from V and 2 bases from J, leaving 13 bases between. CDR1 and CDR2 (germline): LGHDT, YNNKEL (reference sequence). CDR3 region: CASSQLQGFPYEQYF. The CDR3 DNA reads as TGTGCCAGCAGCCAATTACAGGGTTTCCCCTACGAGCAGTACTTC.

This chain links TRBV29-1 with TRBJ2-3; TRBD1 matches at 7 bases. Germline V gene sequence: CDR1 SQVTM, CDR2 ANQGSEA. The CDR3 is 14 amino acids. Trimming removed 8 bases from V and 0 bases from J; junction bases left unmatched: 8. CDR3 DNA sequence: TGCAGCATAAAAGGGGGCTGGAGCACAGATACGCAGTATTTT. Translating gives CSIKGGWSTDTQYF.

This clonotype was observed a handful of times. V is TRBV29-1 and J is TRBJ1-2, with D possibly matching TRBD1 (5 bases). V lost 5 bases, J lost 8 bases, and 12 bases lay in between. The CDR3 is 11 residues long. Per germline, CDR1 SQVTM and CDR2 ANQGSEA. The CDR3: CSVTGPGGYTF. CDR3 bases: TGCAGCGTTACGGGGCCGGGAGGCTACACCTTC. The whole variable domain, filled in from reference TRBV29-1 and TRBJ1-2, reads SAVISQKPSRDICQRGTSLTIQCQVDSQVTMMFWYRQQPGQSLTLIATANQGSEATYESGFVIDKFPISRPNLTFSTLTVSNMSPEDSSIYLCSVTGPGGYTFGSGTRLTVV.